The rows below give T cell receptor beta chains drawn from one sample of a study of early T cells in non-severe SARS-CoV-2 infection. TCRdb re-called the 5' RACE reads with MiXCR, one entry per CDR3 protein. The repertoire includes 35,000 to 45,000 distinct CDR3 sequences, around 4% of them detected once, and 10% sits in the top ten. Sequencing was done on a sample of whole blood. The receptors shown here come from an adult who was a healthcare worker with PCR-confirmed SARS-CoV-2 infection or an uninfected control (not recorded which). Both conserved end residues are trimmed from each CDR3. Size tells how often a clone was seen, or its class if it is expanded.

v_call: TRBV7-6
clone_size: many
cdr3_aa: ASSPVGGSYNEQF

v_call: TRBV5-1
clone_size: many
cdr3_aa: ASRGQGRYEQY

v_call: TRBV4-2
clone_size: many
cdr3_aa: ASSQDGEPASGQPQH

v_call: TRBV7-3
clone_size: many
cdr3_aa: ASSLSPGTGVDGYT

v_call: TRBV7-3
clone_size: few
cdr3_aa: ASSLGSGGEQF

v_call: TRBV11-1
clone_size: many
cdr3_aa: ASSLVGSYGYT

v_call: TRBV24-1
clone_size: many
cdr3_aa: ATSDTLGRDRGGRTDTQY

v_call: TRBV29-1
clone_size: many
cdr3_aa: SVGGIEHGNEQF

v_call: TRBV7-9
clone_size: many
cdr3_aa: ASSRTGDNEKLF

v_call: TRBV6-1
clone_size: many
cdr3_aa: ASREGLADKSSYNEQF

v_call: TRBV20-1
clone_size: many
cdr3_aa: SAIIGPASYNEQF

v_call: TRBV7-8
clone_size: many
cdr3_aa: ASSPDRVAYEQY

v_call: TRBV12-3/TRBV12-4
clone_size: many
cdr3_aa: ASSLGTHNEQF

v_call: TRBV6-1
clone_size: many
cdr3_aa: ASSEASGRTDTQY

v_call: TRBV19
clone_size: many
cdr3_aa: ASSTLAGGGFNEQF

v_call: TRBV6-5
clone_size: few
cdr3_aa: ASSYYRTDTQY

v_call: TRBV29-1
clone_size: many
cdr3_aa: SGRDSETNIQY

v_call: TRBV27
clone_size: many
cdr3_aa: ASSLRFSYEQY

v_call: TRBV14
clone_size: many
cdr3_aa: ASSQGRGTRTDTQY

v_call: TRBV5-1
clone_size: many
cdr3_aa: ASSWDTNTGELF

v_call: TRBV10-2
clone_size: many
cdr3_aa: ASSEAGLAGNEQF

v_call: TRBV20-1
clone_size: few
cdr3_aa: SASKDEQF

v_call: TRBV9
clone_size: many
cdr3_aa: ASSPRHGGREQY